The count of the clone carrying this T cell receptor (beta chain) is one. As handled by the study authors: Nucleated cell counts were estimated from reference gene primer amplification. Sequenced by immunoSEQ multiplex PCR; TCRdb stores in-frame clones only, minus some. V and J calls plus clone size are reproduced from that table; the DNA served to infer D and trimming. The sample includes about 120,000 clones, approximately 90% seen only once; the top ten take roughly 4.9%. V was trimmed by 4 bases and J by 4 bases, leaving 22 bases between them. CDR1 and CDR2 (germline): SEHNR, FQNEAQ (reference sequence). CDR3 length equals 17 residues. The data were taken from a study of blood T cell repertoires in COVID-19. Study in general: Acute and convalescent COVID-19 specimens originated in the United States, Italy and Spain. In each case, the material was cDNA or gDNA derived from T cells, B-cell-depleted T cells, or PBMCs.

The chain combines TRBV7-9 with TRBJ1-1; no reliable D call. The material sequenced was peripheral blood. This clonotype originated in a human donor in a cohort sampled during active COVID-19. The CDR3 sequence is CASSSLPLGKRATEAFF. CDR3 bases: TGTGCCAGCAGCTCGCTGCCTTTGGGGAAGAGGGCCACTGAAGCTTTCTTT. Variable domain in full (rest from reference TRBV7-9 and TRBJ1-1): DTGVSQNPRHKITKRGQNVTFRCDPISEHNRLYWYRQTLGQGPEFLTYFQNEAQLEKSRLLSDRFSAERPKGSFSTLEIQRTEQGDSAMYLCASSSLPLGKRATEAFFGQGTRLTVV.